This TCR beta chain is drawn from a study of identical twins. Via MiXCR, TCRdb re-called the 5' RACE reads, giving one row per CDR3 protein. The sample includes around 250,000 distinct CDR3 sequences, 5.5% to 7.5% seen only once; the top ten take about 14%. Regarding the study as a whole: Zero-insertion analyses were open to partial confounding by invariant MAIT and iNKT cells.

There are a few counts of this clonotype. Its specificity is unknown. The CDR3 runs to 15 residues. J lost 5 bases, V lost 4 bases, and 6 bases had no gene match. Germline CDR1 is SGHRS and CDR2 is YFSETQ. In addition, the sample was reused for a study of T cells expressing NK-cell markers. That report adds: Of the CD8+ T cell pool in roughly six donors, roughly 1.0-7.5% was accounted for by dominant NKG2C+ clonotypes.

This receptor was identified in a woman younger than 35 in good health. The sample taken for sequencing was CD8+ T cells sorted from blood. The chain is built from TRBV5-1 and TRBJ2-1, with 10 bases matching TRBD2. The CDR3 sequence: CASSALAGVDNEQFF. DNA of the CDR3: TGCGCCAGCAGCGCCCTAGCGGGAGTCGACAATGAGCAGTTCTTC.